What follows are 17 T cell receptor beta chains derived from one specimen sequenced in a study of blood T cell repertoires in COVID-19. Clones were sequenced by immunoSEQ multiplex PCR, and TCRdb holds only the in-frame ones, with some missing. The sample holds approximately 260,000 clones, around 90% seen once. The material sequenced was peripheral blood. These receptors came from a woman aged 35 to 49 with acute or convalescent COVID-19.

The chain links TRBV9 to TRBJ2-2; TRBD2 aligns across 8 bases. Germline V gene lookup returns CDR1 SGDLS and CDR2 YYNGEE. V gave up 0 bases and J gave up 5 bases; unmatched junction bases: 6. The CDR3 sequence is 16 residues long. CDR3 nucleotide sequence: TGTGCCAGCAGCGTAGTCCAGCGGGGGAGTACCGGGGAGCTGTTTTTT. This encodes CASSVVQRGSTGELFF.

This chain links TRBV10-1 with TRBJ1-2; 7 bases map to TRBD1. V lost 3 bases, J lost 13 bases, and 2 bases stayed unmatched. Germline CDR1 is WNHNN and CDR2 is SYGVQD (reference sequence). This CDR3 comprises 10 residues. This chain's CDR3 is CASSEGGGTF. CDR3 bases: TGCGCCAGCAGTGAAGGGGGCGGCACCTTC.

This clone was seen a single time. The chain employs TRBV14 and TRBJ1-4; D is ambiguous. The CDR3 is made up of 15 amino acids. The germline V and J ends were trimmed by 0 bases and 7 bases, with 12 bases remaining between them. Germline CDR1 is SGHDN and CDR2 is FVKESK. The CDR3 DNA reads TGTGCCAGCAGCCAAGATTTGGCAGGAGGTGAAAAACTGTTTTTT. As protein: CASSQDLAGGEKLFF. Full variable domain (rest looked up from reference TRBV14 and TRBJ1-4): EAGVTQFPSHSVIEKGQTVTLRCDPISGHDNLYWYRRVMGKEIKFLLHFVKESKQDESGMPNNRFLAERTGGTYSTLKVQPAELEDSGVYFCASSQDLAGGEKLFFGSGTQLSVL.

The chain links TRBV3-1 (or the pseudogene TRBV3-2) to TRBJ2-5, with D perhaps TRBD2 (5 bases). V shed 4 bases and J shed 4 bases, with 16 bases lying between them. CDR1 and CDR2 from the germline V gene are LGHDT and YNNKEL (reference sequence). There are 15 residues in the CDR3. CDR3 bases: TGTGCCAGCAGCCTCGCGCCTCGAAGCGGAGAGACCCAGTACTTC. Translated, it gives CASSLAPRSGETQYF.

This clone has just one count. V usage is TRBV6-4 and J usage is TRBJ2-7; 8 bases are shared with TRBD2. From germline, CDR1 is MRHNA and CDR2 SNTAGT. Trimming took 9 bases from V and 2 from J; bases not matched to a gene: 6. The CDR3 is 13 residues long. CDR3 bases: TGTGCCAGGCTGGGGCGGGGGGCCTACGAGCAGTACGTC. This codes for CARLGRGAYEQYV.

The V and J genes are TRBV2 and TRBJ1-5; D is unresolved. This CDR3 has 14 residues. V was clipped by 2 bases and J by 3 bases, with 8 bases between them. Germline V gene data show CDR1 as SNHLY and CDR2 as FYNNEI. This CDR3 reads CASSESRINQPQHF. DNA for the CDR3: TGTGCCAGCAGTGAAAGCAGGATCAATCAGCCCCAGCATTTT.

The CDR3 sequence is CASSRGNYGYTF. CDR3 DNA sequence: TGTGCCAGCTCAAGGGGGAACTATGGCTACACCTTC. The rearrangement links TRBV18 to TRBJ1-2, with a tentative D call TRBD1 (6 bases). This CDR3 spans 12 amino acids. Trimming took 5 bases from V and 2 from J, leaving 6 bases between them. Germline values: CDR1 KGHSH, CDR2 LQKENI.

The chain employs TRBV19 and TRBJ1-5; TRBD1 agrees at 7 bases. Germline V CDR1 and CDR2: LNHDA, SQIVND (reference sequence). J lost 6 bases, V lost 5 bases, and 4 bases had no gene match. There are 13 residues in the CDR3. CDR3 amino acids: CASSLGGRQPQHF. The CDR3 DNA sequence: TGTGCCAGTAGTTTAGGGGGCCGTCAGCCCCAGCATTTT.

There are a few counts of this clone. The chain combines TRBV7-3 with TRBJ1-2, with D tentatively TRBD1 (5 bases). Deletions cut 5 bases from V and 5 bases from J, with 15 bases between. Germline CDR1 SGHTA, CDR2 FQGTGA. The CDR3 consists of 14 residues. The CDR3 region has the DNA TGTGCCAGCAGCGCTAACGCCGGGACTTATGGCTACACCTTC. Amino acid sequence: CASSANAGTYGYTF.

In DNA form, the CDR3 reads TGCGCCAGCAGCGGAAGGACAGGGGGCTCCTACAATGAGCAGTTCTTC. This sequence encodes CASSGRTGGSYNEQFF. The V and J genes are TRBV5-1 and TRBJ2-1; 10 bases line up with TRBD1. The germline CDR1 and CDR2 sequences are SGHRS and YFSETQ. V was pared by 4 bases and J by 0 bases, with 4 bases of the junction left unmatched. The CDR3 runs to 16 residues.

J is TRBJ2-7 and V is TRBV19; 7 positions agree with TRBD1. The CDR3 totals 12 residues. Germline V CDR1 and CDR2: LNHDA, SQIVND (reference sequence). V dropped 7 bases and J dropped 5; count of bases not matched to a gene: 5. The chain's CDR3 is CASNYRGHEQYV. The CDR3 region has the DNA TGTGCCAGTAATTACAGGGGCCACGAGCAGTACGTC.

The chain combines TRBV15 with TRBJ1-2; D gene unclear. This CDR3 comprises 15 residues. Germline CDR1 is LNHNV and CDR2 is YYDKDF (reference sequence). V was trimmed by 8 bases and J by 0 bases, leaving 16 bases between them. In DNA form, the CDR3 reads TGTGCCACCCAAGAAGAAGGACTCGCTAACTATGGCTACACCTTC. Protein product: CATQEEGLANYGYTF.

The CDR3 sequence: CASTRTTDGYTF. Here the CDR3 DNA reads TGTGCCAGCACCAGGACAACGGATGGCTACACCTTC. The chain links TRBV7-9 to TRBJ1-2; possible D gene TRBD1, 5 bases. Germline V gene lookup returns CDR1 SEHNR and CDR2 FQNEAQ (reference sequence). Trimming took 7 bases from V and 6 from J, leaving 12 bases between them. This CDR3 region has 12 residues. Supplemented by reference TRBV7-9 and TRBJ1-2, the full variable domain reads DTGVSQNPRHKITKRGQNVTFRCDPISEHNRLYWYRQTLGQGPEFLTYFQNEAQLEKSRLLSDRFSAERPKGSFSTLEIQRTEQGDSAMYLCASTRTTDGYTFGSGTRLTVV.

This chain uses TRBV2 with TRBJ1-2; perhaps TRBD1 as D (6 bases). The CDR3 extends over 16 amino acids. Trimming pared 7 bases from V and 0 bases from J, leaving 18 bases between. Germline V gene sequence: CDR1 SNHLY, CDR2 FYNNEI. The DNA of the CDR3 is TGTGCCAGCAATACAGGACAGTCCCTAGCTAACTATGGCTACACCTTC. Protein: CASNTGQSLANYGYTF.

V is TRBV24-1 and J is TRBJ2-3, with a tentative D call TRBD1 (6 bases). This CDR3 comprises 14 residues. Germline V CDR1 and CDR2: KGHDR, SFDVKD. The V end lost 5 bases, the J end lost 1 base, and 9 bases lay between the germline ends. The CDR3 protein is CATSARTGTDTQYF. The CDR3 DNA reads TGTGCCACCAGTGCCCGGACAGGCACAGATACGCAGTATTTT.

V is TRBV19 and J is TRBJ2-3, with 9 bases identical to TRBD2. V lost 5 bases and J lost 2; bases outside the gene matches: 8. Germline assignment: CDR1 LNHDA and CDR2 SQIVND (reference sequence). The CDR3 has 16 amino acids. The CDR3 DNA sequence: TGTGCCAGTAGTTTGGTCCCTAGCGGGGCCACAGATACGCAGTATTTT. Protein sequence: CASSLVPSGATDTQYF.

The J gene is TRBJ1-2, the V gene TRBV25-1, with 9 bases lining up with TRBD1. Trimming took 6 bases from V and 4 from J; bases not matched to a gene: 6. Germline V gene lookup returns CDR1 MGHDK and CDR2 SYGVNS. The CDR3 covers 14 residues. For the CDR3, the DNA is TGTGCCAGCAGCGCGGGACAGGGAATCTATGGCTACACCTTC. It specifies CASSAGQGIYGYTF.